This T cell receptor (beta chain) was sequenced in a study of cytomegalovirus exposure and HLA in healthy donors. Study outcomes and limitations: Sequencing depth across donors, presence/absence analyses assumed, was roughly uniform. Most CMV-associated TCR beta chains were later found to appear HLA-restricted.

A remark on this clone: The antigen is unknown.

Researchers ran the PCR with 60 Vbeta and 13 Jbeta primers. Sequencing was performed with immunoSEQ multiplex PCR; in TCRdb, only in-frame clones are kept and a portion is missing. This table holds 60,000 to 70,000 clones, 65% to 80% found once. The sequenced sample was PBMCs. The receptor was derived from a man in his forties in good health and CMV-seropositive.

The CDR3 DNA follows: TGTGCCACCGAAGAAACATTAGCGGTCGCTAGGGAGCAGTACTTC. Its protein product is CATEETLAVAREQYF. The chain links TRBV6-1 to TRBJ2-5, with a weak D call TRBD2 (6 bases). With 10 bases removed from V and 11 bases from J, the gap between germline ends came to 29 bases. Germline assignment: CDR1 MNHNS and CDR2 SASEGT. The CDR3 covers 15 residues.